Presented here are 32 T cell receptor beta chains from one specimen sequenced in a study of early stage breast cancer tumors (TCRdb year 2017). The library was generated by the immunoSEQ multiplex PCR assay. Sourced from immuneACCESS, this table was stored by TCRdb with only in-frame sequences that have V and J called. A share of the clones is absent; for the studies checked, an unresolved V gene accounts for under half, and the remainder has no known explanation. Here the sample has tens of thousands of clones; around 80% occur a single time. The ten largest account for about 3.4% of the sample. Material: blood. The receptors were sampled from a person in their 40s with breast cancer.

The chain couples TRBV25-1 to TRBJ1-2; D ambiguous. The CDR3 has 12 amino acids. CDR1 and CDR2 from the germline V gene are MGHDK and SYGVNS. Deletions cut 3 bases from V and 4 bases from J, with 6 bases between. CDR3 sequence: CASSDNLYGYTF. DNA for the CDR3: TGTGCCAGCAGTGACAACCTCTATGGCTACACCTTC.

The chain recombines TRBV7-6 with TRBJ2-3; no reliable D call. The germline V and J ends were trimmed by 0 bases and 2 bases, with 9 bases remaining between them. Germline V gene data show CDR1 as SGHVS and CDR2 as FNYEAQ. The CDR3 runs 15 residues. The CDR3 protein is CASSLARSDTDTQYF. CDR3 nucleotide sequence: TGTGCCAGCAGCTTAGCGCGCAGCGACACAGATACGCAGTATTTT.

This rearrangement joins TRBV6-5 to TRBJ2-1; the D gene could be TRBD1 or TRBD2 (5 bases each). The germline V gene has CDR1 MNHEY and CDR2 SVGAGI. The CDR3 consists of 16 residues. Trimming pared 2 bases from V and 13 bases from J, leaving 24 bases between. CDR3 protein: CASSYGVYPGQVLQFF. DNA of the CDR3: TGTGCCAGCAGTTACGGGGTTTATCCGGGGCAAGTTCTACAGTTCTTC.

The CDR3 protein is CASSADRTGANVLTF. CDR3 in DNA: TGTGCCAGCAGTGCAGACAGGACTGGGGCCAACGTCCTGACTTTC. The chain carries TRBV2 and TRBJ2-6; weak D call: TRBD1 (6 bases). The V end was cut by 4 bases, the J end by 2 bases, with 9 bases between. This CDR3 has 15 residues. The germline V gene encodes CDR1 SNHLY and CDR2 FYNNEI.

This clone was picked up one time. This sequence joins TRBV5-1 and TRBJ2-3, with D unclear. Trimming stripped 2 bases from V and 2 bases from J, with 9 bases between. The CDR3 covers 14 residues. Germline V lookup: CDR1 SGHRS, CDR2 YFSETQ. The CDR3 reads CASSFQPHTDTQYF. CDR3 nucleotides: TGCGCCAGCAGCTTCCAGCCTCACACAGATACGCAGTATTTT.

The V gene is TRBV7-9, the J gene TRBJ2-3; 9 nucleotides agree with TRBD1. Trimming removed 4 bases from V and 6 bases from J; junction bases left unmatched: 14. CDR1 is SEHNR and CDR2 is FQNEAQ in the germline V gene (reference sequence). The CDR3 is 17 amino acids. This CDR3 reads CASSSEYQGQGHDTQYF. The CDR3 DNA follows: TGTGCCAGCAGCTCCGAATACCAAGGACAGGGGCACGATACGCAGTATTTT. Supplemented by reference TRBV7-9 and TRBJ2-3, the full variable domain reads DTGVSQNPRHKITKRGQNVTFRCDPISEHNRLYWYRQTLGQGPEFLTYFQNEAQLEKSRLLSDRFSAERPKGSFSTLEIQRTEQGDSAMYLCASSSEYQGQGHDTQYFGPGTRLTVL.

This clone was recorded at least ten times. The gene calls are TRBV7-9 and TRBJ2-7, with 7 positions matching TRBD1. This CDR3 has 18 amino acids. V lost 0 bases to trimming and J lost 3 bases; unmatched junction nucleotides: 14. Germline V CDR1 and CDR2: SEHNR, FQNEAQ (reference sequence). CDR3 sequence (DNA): TGTGCCAGCAGCTTAGCGGTTTTTGACAGGGTAGGAGGCTACGAGCAGTACTTC. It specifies CASSLAVFDRVGGYEQYF. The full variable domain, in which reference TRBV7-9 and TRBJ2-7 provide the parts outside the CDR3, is DTGVSQNPRHKITKRGQNVTFRCDPISEHNRLYWYRQTLGQGPEFLTYFQNEAQLEKSRLLSDRFSAERPKGSFSTLEIQRTEQGDSAMYLCASSLAVFDRVGGYEQYFGPGTRLTVT.

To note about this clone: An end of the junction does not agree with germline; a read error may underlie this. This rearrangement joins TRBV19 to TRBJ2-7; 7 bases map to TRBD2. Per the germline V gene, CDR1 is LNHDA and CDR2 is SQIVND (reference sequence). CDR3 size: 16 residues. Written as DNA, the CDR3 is TGTGCCAGTAGTACCACGACTAGCAGCTTCTCCTCCGAGCAGTACTTC. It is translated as CASSTTTSSFSSEQYF.

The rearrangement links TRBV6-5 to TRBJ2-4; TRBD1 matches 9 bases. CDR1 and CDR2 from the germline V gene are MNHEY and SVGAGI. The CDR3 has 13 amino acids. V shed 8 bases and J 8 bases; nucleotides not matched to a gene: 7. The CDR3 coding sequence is TGTGCCAGCCAAAGACAGGGGGGAGACATTCAGTACTTC. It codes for CASQRQGGDIQYF.

In DNA, the CDR3 is TGTGCCAGCTCACGTAATAGGCCAGAAGCTTTCTTT. Its protein product is CASSRNRPEAFF. The V gene is TRBV18, the J gene TRBJ1-1; D gene uncertain. Trimming shortened V by 4 bases and J by 8 bases, and 11 bases separated the two germline ends. The length of the CDR3 is 12 residues. Germline V CDR1 and CDR2: KGHSH, LQKENI.

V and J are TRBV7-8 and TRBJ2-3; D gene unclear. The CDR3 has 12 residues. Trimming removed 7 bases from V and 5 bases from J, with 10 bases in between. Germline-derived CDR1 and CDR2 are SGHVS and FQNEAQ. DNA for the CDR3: TGTGCCAGCACCAAATACCAAGATACGCAGTATTTT. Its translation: CASTKYQDTQYF.

Here the CDR3 DNA reads TGCAGCGTCTCCCTGGAGAACCAAGAGACCCAGTACTTC. The encoded protein is CSVSLENQETQYF. J is TRBJ2-5 and V is TRBV29-1; no reliable D call. The CDR3 sequence is 13 residues long. Germline CDR1 and CDR2: SQVTM and ANQGSEA. The V and J ends lost 6 bases and 0 bases respectively, with 11 bases between them.

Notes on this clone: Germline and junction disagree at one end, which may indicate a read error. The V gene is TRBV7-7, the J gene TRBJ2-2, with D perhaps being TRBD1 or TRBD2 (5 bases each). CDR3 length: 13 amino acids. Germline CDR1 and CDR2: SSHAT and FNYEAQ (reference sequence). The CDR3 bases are TGTGCTAGCAGCTCCGTGGGGGCCGGGGAGCTGTTTTTT. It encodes CASSSVGAGELFF.

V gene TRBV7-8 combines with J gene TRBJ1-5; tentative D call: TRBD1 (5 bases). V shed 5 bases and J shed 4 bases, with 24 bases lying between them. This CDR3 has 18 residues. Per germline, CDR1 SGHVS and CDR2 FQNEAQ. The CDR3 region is CASSTVQVFVNTNQPQHF. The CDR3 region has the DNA TGTGCCAGCAGCACCGTACAGGTTTTTGTTAACACGAATCAGCCCCAGCATTTT.

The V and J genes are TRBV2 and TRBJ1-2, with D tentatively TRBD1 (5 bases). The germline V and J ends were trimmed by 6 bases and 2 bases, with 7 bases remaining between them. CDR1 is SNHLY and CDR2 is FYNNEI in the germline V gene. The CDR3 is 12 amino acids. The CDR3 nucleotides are TGTGCCAGCAGGCGACAGAACTATGGCTACACCTTC. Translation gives CASRRQNYGYTF.

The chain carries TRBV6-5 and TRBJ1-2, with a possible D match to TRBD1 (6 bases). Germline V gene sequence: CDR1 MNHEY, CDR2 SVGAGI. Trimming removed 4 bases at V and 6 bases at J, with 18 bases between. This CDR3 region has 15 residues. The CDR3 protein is CASSSSPGGHDGYTF. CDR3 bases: TGTGCCAGCAGTTCTTCCCCCGGGGGCCACGATGGCTACACCTTC.

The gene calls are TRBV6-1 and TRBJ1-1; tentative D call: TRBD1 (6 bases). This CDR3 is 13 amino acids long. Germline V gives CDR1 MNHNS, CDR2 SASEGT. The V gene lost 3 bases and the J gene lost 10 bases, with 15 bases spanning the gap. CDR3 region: CASSELGKGVAFF. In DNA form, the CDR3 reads TGTGCCAGCAGTGAGTTAGGAAAGGGGGTAGCTTTCTTT.

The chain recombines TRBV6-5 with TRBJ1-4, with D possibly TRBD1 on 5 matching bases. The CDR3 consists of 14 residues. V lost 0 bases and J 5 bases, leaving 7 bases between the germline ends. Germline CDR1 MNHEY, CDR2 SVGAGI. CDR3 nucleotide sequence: TGTGCCAGCAGTTACTCGTGGGGGAATGAAAAACTGTTTTTT. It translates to CASSYSWGNEKLFF.

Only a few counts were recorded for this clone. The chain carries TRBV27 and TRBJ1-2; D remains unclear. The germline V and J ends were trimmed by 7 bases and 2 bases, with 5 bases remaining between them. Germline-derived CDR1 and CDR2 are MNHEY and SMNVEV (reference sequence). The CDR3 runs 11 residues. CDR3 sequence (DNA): TGTGCCAGCAAAGTGAACTATGGCTACACCTTC. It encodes CASKVNYGYTF.

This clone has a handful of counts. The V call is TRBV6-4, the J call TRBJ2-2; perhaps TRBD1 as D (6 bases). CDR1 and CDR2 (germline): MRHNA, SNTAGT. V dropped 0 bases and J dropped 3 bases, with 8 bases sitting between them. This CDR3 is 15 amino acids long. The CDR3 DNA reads TGTGCCAGCAGTGACTCGGGGGCGCACACCGGGGAGCTGTTTTTT. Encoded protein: CASSDSGAHTGELFF.

CDR3 in DNA: TGCGCCAGCAGTCAGTCTGGAAACACCATATATTTT. Residues: CASSQSGNTIYF. This rearrangement joins TRBV23-1 to TRBJ1-3, with D uncertain. TRBV23-1 is an ORF, with its function uncertain. The ends were cut back, 3 bases at V and 1 base at J, with 1 base in the middle. The CDR3 has 12 residues.

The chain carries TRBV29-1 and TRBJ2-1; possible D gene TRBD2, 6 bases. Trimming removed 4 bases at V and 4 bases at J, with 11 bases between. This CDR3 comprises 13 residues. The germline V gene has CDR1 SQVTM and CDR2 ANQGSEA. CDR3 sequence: CSVVQRVYNEQFF. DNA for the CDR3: TGCAGCGTTGTCCAGCGGGTATACAATGAGCAGTTCTTC.

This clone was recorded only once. The chain's CDR3 is CASSLAGLAGGGQYF. CDR3 bases: TGTGCCAGCAGCTTGGCGGGACTAGCGGGTGGGGGCCAGTACTTC. This chain connects TRBV5-4 to TRBJ2-5; TRBD2 matches 12 bases. Unmatched junction bases numbered 7, after V lost 0 bases and J lost 10 bases. The germline CDR1 and CDR2 sequences are SGHNT and YYREEE (reference sequence). This CDR3 spans 15 amino acids.

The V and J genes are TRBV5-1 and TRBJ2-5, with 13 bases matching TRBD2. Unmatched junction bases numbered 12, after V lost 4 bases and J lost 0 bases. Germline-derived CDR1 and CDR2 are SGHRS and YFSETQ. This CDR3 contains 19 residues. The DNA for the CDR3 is TGCGCCAGCAGCCGCCGGACTAGCGGGAGCGGGGGGAACCAAGAGACCCAGTACTTC. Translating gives CASSRRTSGSGGNQETQYF.

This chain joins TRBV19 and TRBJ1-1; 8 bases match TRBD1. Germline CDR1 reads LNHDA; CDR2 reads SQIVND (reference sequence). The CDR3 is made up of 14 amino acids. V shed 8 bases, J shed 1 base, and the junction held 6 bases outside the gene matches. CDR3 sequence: CASLTGDKNTEAFF. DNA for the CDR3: TGTGCCAGTCTGACAGGGGATAAGAACACTGAAGCTTTCTTT.

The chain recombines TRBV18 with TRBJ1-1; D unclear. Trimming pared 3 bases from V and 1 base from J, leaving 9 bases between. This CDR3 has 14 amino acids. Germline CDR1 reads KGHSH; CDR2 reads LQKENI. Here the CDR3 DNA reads TGTGCCAGCTCACCTTTAAGTGGGAACACTGAAGCTTTCTTT. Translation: CASSPLSGNTEAFF. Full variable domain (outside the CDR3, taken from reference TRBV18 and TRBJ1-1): NAGVMQNPRHLVRRRGQEARLRCSPMKGHSHVYWYRQLPEEGLKFMVYLQKENIIDESGMPKERFSAEFPKEGPSILRIQQVVRGDSAAYFCASSPLSGNTEAFFGQGTRLTVV.

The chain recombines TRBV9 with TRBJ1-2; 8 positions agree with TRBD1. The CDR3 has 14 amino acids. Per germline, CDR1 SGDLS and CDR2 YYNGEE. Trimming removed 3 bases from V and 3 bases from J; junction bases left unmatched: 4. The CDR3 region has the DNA TGTGCCAGCAGCGAACAGGGGGGCTACTATGGCTACACCTTC. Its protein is CASSEQGGYYGYTF.

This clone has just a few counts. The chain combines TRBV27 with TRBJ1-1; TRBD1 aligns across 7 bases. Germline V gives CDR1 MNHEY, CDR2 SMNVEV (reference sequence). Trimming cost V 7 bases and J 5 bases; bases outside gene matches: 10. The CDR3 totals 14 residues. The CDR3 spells CASNRQGMGTEAFF. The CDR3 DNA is TGTGCCAGCAATAGACAGGGCATGGGAACTGAAGCTTTCTTT.

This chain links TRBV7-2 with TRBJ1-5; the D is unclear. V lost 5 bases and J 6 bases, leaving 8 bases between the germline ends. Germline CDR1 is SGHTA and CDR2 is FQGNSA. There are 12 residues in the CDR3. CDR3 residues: CASSPYGQPQHF. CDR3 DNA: TGTGCCAGCAGCCCCTACGGTCAGCCCCAGCATTTT.

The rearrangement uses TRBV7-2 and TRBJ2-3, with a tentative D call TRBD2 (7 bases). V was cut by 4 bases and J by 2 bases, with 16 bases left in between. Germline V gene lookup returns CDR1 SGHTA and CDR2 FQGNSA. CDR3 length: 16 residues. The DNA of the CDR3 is TGTGCCAGCAGCTCGCGCCTGGGGGGGCCCACAGATACGCAGTATTTT. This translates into CASSSRLGGPTDTQYF.

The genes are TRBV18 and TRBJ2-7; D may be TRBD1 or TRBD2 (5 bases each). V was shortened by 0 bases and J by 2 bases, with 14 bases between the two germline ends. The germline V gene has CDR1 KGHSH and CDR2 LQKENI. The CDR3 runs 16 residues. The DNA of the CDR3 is TGTGCCAGCTCACCACCCCCGGGGCTCGCCCCCTACGAGCAGTACTTC. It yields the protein CASSPPPGLAPYEQYF.

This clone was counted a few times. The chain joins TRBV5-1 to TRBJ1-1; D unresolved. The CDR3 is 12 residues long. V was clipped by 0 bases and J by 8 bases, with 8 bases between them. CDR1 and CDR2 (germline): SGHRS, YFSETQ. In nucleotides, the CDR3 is TGCGCCAGCAGCTTGGATTGGGGAGAAGCTTTCTTT. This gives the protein CASSLDWGEAFF.